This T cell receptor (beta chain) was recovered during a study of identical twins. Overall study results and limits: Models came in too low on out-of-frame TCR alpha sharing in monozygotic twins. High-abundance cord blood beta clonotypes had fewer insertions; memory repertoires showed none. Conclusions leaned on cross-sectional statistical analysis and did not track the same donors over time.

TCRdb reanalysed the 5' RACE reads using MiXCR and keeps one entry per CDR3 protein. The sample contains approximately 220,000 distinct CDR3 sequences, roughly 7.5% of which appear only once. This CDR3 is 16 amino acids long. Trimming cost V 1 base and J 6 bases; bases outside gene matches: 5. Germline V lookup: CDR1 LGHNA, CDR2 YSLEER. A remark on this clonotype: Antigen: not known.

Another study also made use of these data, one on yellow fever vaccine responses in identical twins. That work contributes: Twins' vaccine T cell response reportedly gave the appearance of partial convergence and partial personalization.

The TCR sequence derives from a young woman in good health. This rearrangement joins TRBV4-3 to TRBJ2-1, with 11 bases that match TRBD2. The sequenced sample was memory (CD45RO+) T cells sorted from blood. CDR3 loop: CASSQVPGTSGNEQFF. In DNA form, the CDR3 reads TGCGCCAGCAGCCAAGTTCCCGGGACTAGCGGCAATGAGCAGTTCTTC.